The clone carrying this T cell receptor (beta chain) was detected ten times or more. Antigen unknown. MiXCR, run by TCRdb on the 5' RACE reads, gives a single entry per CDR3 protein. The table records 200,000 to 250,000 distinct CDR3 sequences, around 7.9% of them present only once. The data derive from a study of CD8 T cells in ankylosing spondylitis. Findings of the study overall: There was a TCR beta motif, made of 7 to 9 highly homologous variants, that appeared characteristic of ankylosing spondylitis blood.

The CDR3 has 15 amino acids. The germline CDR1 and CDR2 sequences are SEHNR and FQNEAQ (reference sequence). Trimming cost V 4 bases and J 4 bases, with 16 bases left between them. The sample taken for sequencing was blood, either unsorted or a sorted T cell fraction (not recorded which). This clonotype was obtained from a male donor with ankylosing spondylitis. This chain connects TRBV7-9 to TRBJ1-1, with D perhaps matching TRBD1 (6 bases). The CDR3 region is CASSSPRRGSTEAFF. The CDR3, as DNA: TGTGCCAGCAGCTCGCCCAGGAGGGGGAGCACTGAAGCTTTCTTT.